In this sample, the clone carrying this TCR beta chain turned up a few times. Sequenced by immunoSEQ multiplex PCR; TCRdb stores in-frame clones only, minus some. The sample has about 50,000 clones; 80% to 90% are singletons. From germline, CDR1 is LNHDA and CDR2 SQIVND (reference sequence). The length of the CDR3 is 13 residues. The V end lost 3 bases, the J end lost 9 bases, and 12 bases lay between the germline ends. The data belong to a study of blood T cell repertoires in COVID-19. The overall study: Specimens from acute and convalescent COVID-19 originated in the United States, Italy and Spain.

The chain links TRBV19 to TRBJ1-5; D gene uncertain. This receptor was taken from a human donor in a cohort sampled during active COVID-19. Sequencing was carried out using peripheral blood. In DNA, the CDR3 is TGTGCCAGTAGTATCGAGGGATTAAGGCCCCAGCATTTT. Amino acids: CASSIEGLRPQHF.